These 15 T cell receptor beta chains originate from one sample sequenced in a study of shared clonotypes between healthy human individuals. Measured with immunoSEQ multiplex PCR; TCRdb has only the in-frame clones, and not every one. The sample has 950,000 to 1,100,000 clones; roughly 80% are singletons. Sequenced material: memory CD4+ T cells sorted from blood. Documented subset: CD45RA-negative fraction. These receptors all stem from a man younger than 35 in good health.

This rearrangement joins TRBV5-1 to TRBJ2-3, with 12 positions matching TRBD2. This CDR3 is built from 17 residues. V lost 0 bases to trimming and J lost 1 base; unmatched junction nucleotides: 3. Per germline, CDR1 SGHRS and CDR2 YFSETQ. CDR3 nucleotides: TGCGCCAGCAGCTTGGTGTCTAGCGGGAGGGGCACAGATACGCAGTATTTT. This translates into CASSLVSSGRGTDTQYF.

This sequence joins TRBV13 and TRBJ2-1; D not resolved. The CDR3 covers 11 residues. Germline V gene sequence: CDR1 PRHDT, CDR2 FYEKMQ (reference sequence). V lost 3 bases and J lost 12, with 9 bases in between. CDR3 sequence (DNA): TGTGCCAGCAGCTTGGGCAGGCTGCAGTTCTTC. Protein product: CASSLGRLQFF.

This sequence joins TRBV4-1 and TRBJ2-1; no clear D. Trimming removed 0 bases at V and 0 bases at J, with 9 bases between. The CDR3 has 16 residues. The germline gives CDR1 MGHRA, CDR2 YSYEKL. CDR3 sequence reads: CASSQERISSYNEQFF. CDR3 nucleotides: TGCGCCAGCAGCCAAGAGCGAATTAGCTCCTACAATGAGCAGTTCTTC.

The V gene is TRBV11-2, the J gene TRBJ2-7; no clear D gene. The germline CDR1 and CDR2 sequences are SGHAT and FQNNGV. This CDR3 spans 11 amino acids. The V gene lost 2 bases and the J gene lost 5 bases, with 4 bases spanning the gap. The CDR3 DNA reads as TGTGCCAGCAGCTTATTTCACGAGCAGTACTTC. Protein: CASSLFHEQYF.

The V call is TRBV5-4, the J call TRBJ2-5; D is ambiguous. The germline V and J ends were trimmed by 4 bases and 3 bases, with 16 bases remaining between them. Looked up from germline, CDR1 is SGHNT and CDR2 is YYREEE (reference sequence). This CDR3 has 15 residues. The CDR3 sequence is CASSNPRSSKETQYF. The DNA of the CDR3 is TGTGCCAGCAGCAACCCCAGGAGCAGTAAAGAGACCCAGTACTTC. The full variable domain, with the rest looked up from reference TRBV5-4 and TRBJ2-5, is ETGVTQSPTHLIKTRGQQVTLRCSSQSGHNTVSWYQQALGQGPQFIFQYYREEENGRGNFPPRFSGLQFPNYSSELNVNALELDDSALYLCASSNPRSSKETQYFGPGTRLLVL.

V usage is TRBV9 and J usage is TRBJ2-2, with a possible D match to TRBD2 (6 bases). V lost 4 bases, J lost 4 bases, and 14 bases lay in between. Germline assignment: CDR1 SGDLS and CDR2 YYNGEE. This CDR3 contains 15 residues. DNA of the CDR3: TGTGCCAGCAGCCCTCCGGGTAGCGGCACCGGGGAGCTGTTTTTT. Residues: CASSPPGSGTGELFF.

The chain combines TRBV29-1 with TRBJ1-1; unclear D gene. The CDR3 is made up of 17 amino acids. V was clipped by 4 bases and J by 0 bases, with 21 bases between them. The V gene's germline CDR1 is SQVTM and CDR2 ANQGSEA. In nucleotides, the CDR3 is TGCAGCGTTGTCCAGAGGGTGAGGCAGACCATGAACACTGAAGCTTTCTTT. Its protein product is CSVVQRVRQTMNTEAFF.

The chain couples TRBV6-6 to TRBJ2-2; the match to TRBD1 covers 9 bases. Germline V CDR1 and CDR2: MNHNY, SVGAGI (reference sequence). The CDR3 sequence is 16 residues long. J was trimmed by 6 bases and V by 6 bases; bases with no gene match: 11. The CDR3 nucleotides are TGTGCCAGCAGCCGCGGGACAGGGAGAGGGTCCGGGGAGCTGTTTTTT. Translation gives CASSRGTGRGSGELFF.

This rearrangement joins TRBV6-1 to TRBJ1-1; D may be TRBD1 (5 bases). Deletions cut 0 bases from V and 4 bases from J, with 15 bases between. Per germline, CDR1 MNHNS and CDR2 SASEGT. The CDR3 totals 16 residues. CDR3 in amino acids: CASSEALGRAFTEAFF. CDR3 DNA sequence: TGTGCCAGCAGTGAAGCGCTCGGCAGGGCCTTCACTGAAGCTTTCTTT.

A few counts support this clone. This chain joins TRBV9 and TRBJ1-1; D remains unclear. CDR3 size: 15 residues. Trimming shortened V by 3 bases and J by 5 bases, and 17 bases separated the two germline ends. Germline V gives CDR1 SGDLS, CDR2 YYNGEE. The CDR3 loop is CASSAPGRAVTEAFF. CDR3 in DNA: TGTGCCAGCAGCGCTCCTGGACGGGCGGTAACTGAAGCTTTCTTT.

The J gene is TRBJ1-3, the V gene TRBV9, with TRBD1 as a possible D gene (6 bases). CDR3 length: 15 residues. Trimming took 4 bases from V and 2 from J, leaving 13 bases between them. The germline V gene encodes CDR1 SGDLS and CDR2 YYNGEE. CDR3 amino acids: CASSPRTVPGNTIYF. CDR3 nucleotide sequence: TGTGCCAGCAGCCCCAGGACAGTCCCTGGAAACACCATATATTTT.

The CDR3 loop reads CASSARRGTETQYF. The DNA of the CDR3 is TGTGCCAGCTCAGCCCGGCGGGGGACGGAGACCCAGTACTTC. This chain links TRBV5-6 with TRBJ2-5, with 7 bases that match TRBD2. Trimming at V came to 7 bases and at J to 5 bases, leaving 11 bases not matched to a gene. Per the germline V gene, CDR1 is SGHDT and CDR2 is YYEEEE. The CDR3 has 14 amino acids.

The V and J genes are TRBV18 and TRBJ2-4; D unclear. Per germline, CDR1 KGHSH and CDR2 LQKENI. Trimming stripped 4 bases from V and 0 bases from J, with 7 bases between. The CDR3 consists of 14 residues. Written as DNA, the CDR3 is TGTGCCAGCTCACTCCAGGAAGCCAAAAACATTCAGTACTTC. Its translation is CASSLQEAKNIQYF. Full variable domain (remainder filled in from reference TRBV18 and TRBJ2-4): NAGVMQNPRHLVRRRGQEARLRCSPMKGHSHVYWYRQLPEEGLKFMVYLQKENIIDESGMPKERFSAEFPKEGPSILRIQQVVRGDSAAYFCASSLQEAKNIQYFGAGTRLSVL.

With respect to this clone: It may be a read error: a sequence one base away is much more abundant. This rearrangement joins TRBV28 to TRBJ1-6, with D perhaps matching TRBD1 (5 bases). Trimming left V 4 bases short and J 0 bases short, with 7 bases between. Germline loops: CDR1 MDHEN, CDR2 SYDVKM. The CDR3 spans 15 residues. The CDR3 sequence is CASSSGSSYNSPLHF. As DNA, the CDR3 is TGTGCCAGCAGTTCAGGGAGCTCCTATAATTCACCCCTCCACTTT.

This clone was recorded a few times. The rearrangement links TRBV18 to TRBJ1-4; 7 nucleotides agree with TRBD1. Trimming took 2 bases from V and 8 from J; bases not matched to a gene: 11. CDR3 length: 16 amino acids. The germline CDR1 and CDR2 sequences are KGHSH and LQKENI. DNA of the CDR3: TGTGCCAGCTCACCAGAAGGGACAGTTTCCACCGAAAAACTGTTTTTT. Protein sequence: CASSPEGTVSTEKLFF.